Given below is one T cell receptor beta chain in context. TCRdb recomputed calls from the RT-PCR reads with MiXCR, one row per CDR3 protein. This sample has around 160,000 distinct CDR3 sequences, with around 28% found just once. The sample belongs to a study of patients and donors after allogeneic stem cell transplantation. Trimming removed 8 bases from V and 4 bases from J, with 14 bases in between. The length of the CDR3 is 13 residues. Germline V gene sequence: CDR1 MDHEN, CDR2 SYDVKM. The rearrangement joins TRBV28 to TRBJ1-2; D is ambiguous. The sample taken for sequencing was blood, either unsorted or a sorted T cell fraction (not recorded which). This clonotype was sampled from a human donor who was either an allogeneic HSCT recipient or a stem cell or donor lymphocyte infusion donor (not recorded which). It is not recorded whose cells these are; they may come from a transplant donor. Here the CDR3 reads CASHLPGPYGYTF. The DNA for the CDR3 is TGTGCCAGCCATTTGCCCGGGCCCTATGGCTACACCTTC.